Included here is one TCR beta chain sequence, with context. Antigen unknown. The CDR3 end falls 3 residues outside the read, so it is completed with the germline J gene. The data belong to a study of T cells in women clearing cervical HPV infection. Study-wide background: No precancer developed; the control's incident HPV16 infection cleared within 12 months. Cases' blood sampling followed lesion detection by median about 150 days (90 to 200). Controls gave blood once infection was undetectable; cases at lesion identification.

Study results and caveats: Cases and controls were distinguished at AUC 0.83 by richness and V genes.

Here immunoSEQ multiplex PCR was the method, and the copy in TCRdb shows in-frame clones only, minus some. The table for this sample gives around 31,000 clones. This CDR3 has 16 residues. V lost 2 bases, J lost 5 bases, and 9 bases stayed unmatched. CDR1 is SNHLY and CDR2 is FYNNEI in the germline V gene. Sequenced material: blood buffy coat. The TCR sequence derives from a woman between 18 and 69 years old with a cervical HPV16 infection that either progressed to CIN3+ or cleared (not recorded which). The J gene is TRBJ2-5, the V gene TRBV2; 9 bases line up with TRBD2. CDR3 bases read: TGTGCCAGCAGTGAATTTGGCGGGAGGGCCCGGGAGACC. It is translated as CASSEFGGRARET. The full CDR3 is CASSEFGGRARETQYF.